These T cell receptor beta chains were read from a single sample in a study of shared clonotypes between healthy human individuals. TCRdb's copy holds only in-frame clones and misses some; the assay was immunoSEQ multiplex PCR. The data hold approximately 100,000 clones, with about 63% observed a single time. The sample comprised memory CD8+ T cells sorted from blood. The receptors were sampled from a woman aged 25-40 years in good health. Each CDR3 is given with its conserved first and last residue. The D gene is left open where the match is weak. Clone size is given for some rows only: seen once, a few or many times, or a class if the clone is expanded.

CDR3 protein: CASSEDRGSTDTQYF
CDR3 DNA: TGTGCCAGCAGTGAAGATAGGGGTAGCACAGATACGCAGTATTTT
D gene: .
clone size: .
V gene: TRBV6-4
J gene: TRBJ2-3

CDR3 protein: CASSPQGNYFSEAEQFF
CDR3 DNA: TGCGCCAGCAGCCCACAGGGTAACTATTTTTCAGAAGCTGAGCAGTTCTTC
D gene: .
clone size: .
V gene: TRBV4-1
J gene: TRBJ2-1

CDR3 protein: CASSTPGEAQYF
CDR3 DNA: TGTGCCAGCAGCACCCCGGGGGAGGCCCAGTACTTC
D gene: .
clone size: .
V gene: TRBV7-8
J gene: TRBJ2-5

CDR3 protein: CASSRGLAGVRDTQYF
CDR3 DNA: TGTGCCAGCAGCCGGGGACTAGCGGGAGTGAGAGATACGCAGTATTTT
D gene: TRBD2
clone size: .
V gene: TRBV14
J gene: TRBJ2-3

CDR3 protein: CASSEDVAGHSNQPQHF
CDR3 DNA: TGTGCCAGCAGTGAAGACGTTGCAGGTCATAGCAATCAGCCCCAGCATTTT
D gene: .
clone size: .
V gene: TRBV6-1
J gene: TRBJ1-5

CDR3 protein: CASSRGADNQPQHF
CDR3 DNA: TGTGCCAGCAGTAGGGGGGCTGACAATCAGCCCCAGCATTTT
D gene: .
clone size: many
V gene: TRBV27
J gene: TRBJ1-5

CDR3 protein: CASRKGVYNEQFF
CDR3 DNA: TGTGCCAGCAGGAAGGGAGTTTACAATGAGCAGTTCTTC
D gene: .
clone size: few
V gene: TRBV25-1
J gene: TRBJ2-1

CDR3 protein: CASSDSQKDTQYF
CDR3 DNA: TGTGCCAGCAGTGACTCTCAGAAAGATACGCAGTATTTT
D gene: .
clone size: .
V gene: TRBV6-4
J gene: TRBJ2-3

CDR3 protein: CSVSKGVYEQYF
CDR3 DNA: TGCAGCGTCAGTAAGGGAGTCTACGAGCAGTACTTC
D gene: .
clone size: .
V gene: TRBV29-1
J gene: TRBJ2-7

CDR3 protein: CASRAVEGGQGLLNEQFF
CDR3 DNA: TGCGCCAGCAGAGCTGTGGAGGGAGGGCAAGGTCTTTTGAATGAGCAGTTCTTC
D gene: TRBD2
clone size: .
V gene: TRBV5-1
J gene: TRBJ2-1

CDR3 protein: CASSQEVVTLYTSGPYNEQFF
CDR3 DNA: TGCGCCAGCAGCCAAGAAGTGGTCACCCTATATACTAGCGGTCCCTACAATGAGCAGTTCTTC
D gene: TRBD2
clone size: .
V gene: TRBV4-1
J gene: TRBJ2-1

CDR3 protein: CASRIGADSPSNQPQHF
CDR3 DNA: TGTGCCAGTAGGATTGGGGCAGATTCCCCTAGCAATCAGCCCCAGCATTTT
D gene: .
clone size: few
V gene: TRBV19
J gene: TRBJ1-5

CDR3 protein: CASSPRRVLAGGPNWEYTQYF
CDR3 DNA: TGTGCCAGCAGCCCTAGACGGGTCCTAGCGGGAGGGCCAAACTGGGAATATACGCAGTATTTT
D gene: TRBD2
clone size: .
V gene: TRBV13
J gene: TRBJ2-3

CDR3 protein: CASRRDRGHYGYTF
CDR3 DNA: TGTGCCAGCAGGCGAGACAGGGGGCACTATGGCTACACCTTC
D gene: TRBD1
clone size: .
V gene: TRBV28
J gene: TRBJ1-2

CDR3 protein: CASSPGLAGEETQYF
CDR3 DNA: TGTGCCAGCAGTCCTGGACTAGCGGGAGAAGAGACCCAGTACTTC
D gene: TRBD2
clone size: .
V gene: TRBV27
J gene: TRBJ2-5

CDR3 protein: CASSQDRDIQSYGYTF
CDR3 DNA: TGCGCCAGCAGCCAAGATCGGGACATCCAGAGCTATGGCTACACCTTC
D gene: .
clone size: .
V gene: TRBV4-1
J gene: TRBJ1-2

CDR3 protein: CASSPTGSSYEQYF
CDR3 DNA: TGTGCCAGCAGTCCAACAGGGAGCTCCTACGAGCAGTACTTC
D gene: .
clone size: .
V gene: TRBV28
J gene: TRBJ2-7

CDR3 protein: CASSLGTGAAGELFF
CDR3 DNA: TGTGCCAGCAGTTTAGGGACAGGGGCAGCCGGGGAGCTGTTTTTT
D gene: TRBD1
clone size: .
V gene: TRBV28
J gene: TRBJ2-2

CDR3 protein: CASSDGLGFEQFF
CDR3 DNA: TGTGCCAGCAGTGATGGACTAGGGTTCGAGCAGTTCTTC
D gene: TRBD2
clone size: many
V gene: TRBV6-4
J gene: TRBJ2-1

CDR3 protein: CASGLAPGPTPDTQYF
CDR3 DNA: TGTGCTAGTGGTTTGGCGCCGGGTCCAACCCCAGATACGCAGTATTTT
D gene: .
clone size: .
V gene: TRBV12-5
J gene: TRBJ2-3

CDR3 protein: CASSPSRGAQPQHF
CDR3 DNA: TGTGCCAGCAGCCCTTCCCGGGGGGCGCAGCCCCAGCATTTT
D gene: .
clone size: .
V gene: TRBV28
J gene: TRBJ1-5

CDR3 protein: CASSVTSGVSYNEQFF
CDR3 DNA: TGTGCCAGCAGTGTGACTAGCGGGGTCTCCTACAATGAGCAGTTCTTC
D gene: TRBD2
clone size: .
V gene: TRBV27
J gene: TRBJ2-1

CDR3 protein: CASGYGSTEAFF
CDR3 DNA: TGTGCCAGCGGCTACGGGAGCACTGAAGCTTTCTTT
D gene: .
clone size: .
V gene: TRBV25-1
J gene: TRBJ1-1